This T cell receptor beta chain comes out of a study of T-cell memory formation after mild COVID-19. Study information: Largely, TCR clusters stayed within a single donor.

TCRdb reprocessed the 5' RACE reads via MiXCR and lists one record per CDR3 protein. The sample carries roughly 100,000 distinct CDR3 sequences, roughly an eighth recorded once. Germline V gene lookup returns CDR1 PRHDT and CDR2 FYEKMQ (reference sequence). Between the trimmed V and J ends, which lost 2 bases and 0 bases, there was a span of 8 bases. The CDR3 has 15 residues. The specimen sequenced was PBMCs or a T cell subset sorted from them (not recorded which). This TCR was sampled from an adult woman who had mild COVID-19 (a few samples of this study predate the infection). Cell type and time point are not known. The chain links TRBV13 to TRBJ1-3; D gene ambiguous. CDR3 in DNA: TGTGCCAGCAGCTTAAATCCAGGCTCTGGAAACACCATATATTTT. This encodes CASSLNPGSGNTIYF.